The T cell receptor (beta chain) under discussion was sequenced for a study of identical twins (TCRdb year 2016). Concerning the study at large: The study deep-sequenced TCR alpha and beta repertoires from monozygotic twins, unrelated adults of various ages and cord blood to test whether fetal clonotypes persist. Replicate twin experiments were performed at different times using different library preparation protocols to rule out contamination. Broader findings and caveats from the paper: Invariant T cells such as MAIT and iNKT could partly confound zero-insertion analyses, though diverse VJ usage argued against this for most clonotypes. Because the same donors could not be followed over many years, conclusions were based on cross-sectional statistical analysis. The excess sharing between twins in beta out-of-frame sequences was weaker because fewer shared sequences reduced the signal-to-noise ratio. In monozygotic twins, out-of-frame TCR alpha sharing was systematically underestimated by recombination models, although the models agreed with sharing between unrelated individuals. Compared with coincidental sharing between unrelated individuals, out-of-frame TCR alpha sequences shared between twins showed an excess of sequences with low generation probability. Fewer insertions were carried by abundant cord blood beta clonotypes; a weaker similar trend was observed in young adult naive repertoires, while no such trend was observed in memory repertoires.

This clonotype has only a few counts. The clone's antigen remains unknown. Per-nucleotide qualities are absent, and no much larger clonotype sits a single base away. The library relied on 5' RACE. For sequencing, an Illumina HiSeq 2000 was employed. A universal primer binding site was added through template switching, and the final cDNA carried a unique molecular identifier so that TCR cDNA molecules could be counted accurately. First-strand cDNA for TCR alpha and beta chains was synthesized from specific primers in the conserved constant-segment region. To control for contamination, every cDNA library was double barcoded, receiving both a SMART-Mk sample barcode and Illumina barcodes. TruSeq adapter sequences and Illumina sample barcodes were added in two successive PCR steps. The Illumina HiSeq platform was used with custom primers to sequence TCR alpha and beta cDNA libraries. In the original analysis: Unique molecular identifiers were extracted from raw reads with MiGEC, and CDR3 positions were determined with MiXCR. Recombination models were inferred per individual with the repgenHMM and IGoR tools using an EM algorithm. The tcR package in R was used for shared clonotype analysis, with sharing normalized by the product of cloneset sizes. To study raw recombination without the effects of thymic and clonal selection, out-of-frame nonproductive sequences were analyzed. TCRdb passed the public sequencing reads through fastp at Q25 and MiXCR, retaining productive beta sequences. One record per CDR3 amino acid sequence lists the most common genes and DNA. TCRdb, not the original authors, processed these V and J calls. The sample table holds more than 200,000 distinct CDR3 sequences, of which more than 12% were seen once. The top ten clonotypes cover 8.8% of the sample.

All donors were healthy Caucasians. Miltenyi CD45RO+ enrichment and human naive T-cell isolation kits were used to isolate memory (CD45RO+) and naive T cells from PBMC. Measured from the cysteine to the phenylalanine, the CDR3 is 13 residues long. The only DNA kept is the CDR3, 39 bases in frame from the first base. The germline V gene sets CDR1 to MNHEY and CDR2 to SVGEGT. The V and J ends are trimmed by 0 bases and 5 bases, leaving 8 bases between them. The receptor's source is a woman younger than 30 in good health. The rearrangement joined TRBV6-2 or TRBV6-3 to TRBJ2-7; perhaps TRBD1 is the D gene, with 5 bases matching. The sequencing input was memory (CD45RO+) T cells sorted from blood. The sample's cell subset or site, from its label and the paper: CD45RO+ enriched T cells. Read as DNA, the sequence is TGTGCCAGCAGTTACTCCAGGACAAACGAGCAGTACTTC. It is translated as CASSYSRTNEQYF.